This is a list of T cell receptor beta chains from one sample in a study of blood T cell repertoires in COVID-19. TCRdb keeps only in-frame clones here, not all; method: immunoSEQ multiplex PCR. The sample carries tens of thousands of clones, 85% recorded once. The material sequenced was peripheral blood. The receptors derive from a man aged 80 or over with acute or convalescent COVID-19. The CDR3 runs from the conserved cysteine through the conserved F or W. A D gene is named only where the DNA matches it firmly. The size field is filled for only some rows; it gives once, few, many or a size class.

j_call | v_call | clone_size | d_call | cdr3_nt | cdr3_aa
TRBJ2-7 | TRBV19 | - | TRBD2 | TGTGCCAGTAGTATAGGGTGGACTAGCGGGCAGAACGAGCAGTACTTC | CASSIGWTSGQNEQYF
TRBJ2-3 | TRBV10-3 | - | - | TGTGCCATCAGCCCCTCTAGCGCAGATACGCAGTATTTT | CAISPSSADTQYF
TRBJ2-1 | TRBV9 | - | TRBD2 | TGTGCCAGCAGCCCCCTAGCGGGACTGAGCAATGAGCAGTTCTTC | CASSPLAGLSNEQFF
TRBJ2-1 | TRBV14 | - | - | TGTGCCAGCAGCCAAGATACGAGGAACTCCTACAATGAGCAGTTCTTC | CASSQDTRNSYNEQFF
TRBJ2-7 | TRBV24-1 | - | TRBD2 | TGTGCCACCAGTGATTCGTCCGCGGGAGAGCAATACGAGCAGTACTTC | CATSDSSAGEQYEQYF
TRBJ1-2 | TRBV29-1 | - | TRBD1 | TGCAGCGTACAACAGGGGGCCGAGGGCTACACCTTC | CSVQQGAEGYTF
TRBJ1-2 | TRBV29-1 | - | - | TGCAGCGCCCTCAACAGGGAGGGCTATGGCTACACCTTC | CSALNREGYGYTF
TRBJ1-1 | TRBV11-2 | - | TRBD1 | TGTGCCAGCAGCCGAAAGCGACAGGGGACATCGAACACTGAAGCTTTCTTT | CASSRKRQGTSNTEAFF
TRBJ2-5 | TRBV19 | - | TRBD1 | TGTGCCAGCAGGGACAGGGCCTGGGGGGAGACCCAGTACTTC | CASRDRAWGETQYF
TRBJ2-3 | TRBV3-1/TRBV3-2 | - | - | TGTGCCAGCAGCCCCCCCACTGGGAGGCGCACAGATACGCAGTATTTT | CASSPPTGRRTDTQYF
TRBJ1-6 | TRBV27 | - | - | TGTGCCAGCAGTTTTCTCAGTAATTCACCCCTCCACTTT | CASSFLSNSPLHF
TRBJ2-2 | TRBV6-5 | - | TRBD1 | TGTGCCAGCAGCTTACAGGGGGCGGTTGGGGAGCTGTTTTTT | CASSLQGAVGELFF
TRBJ2-4 | TRBV21-1 | - | - | TGTGCCAGCAGCCCTTCCCCTGTCGTGGCCAAAAACATTCAGTACTTC | CASSPSPVVAKNIQYF
TRBJ2-3 | TRBV9 | - | - | TGTGCCAGCAGCGTAAGCCCAGGGGTTCGGACCACAGATACGCAGTATTTT | CASSVSPGVRTTDTQYF
TRBJ2-3 | TRBV5-1 | - | TRBD1 | TGCGCCAGCAGCTCCCGGGACAGTGGATTGGATACGCAGTATTTT | CASSSRDSGLDTQYF
TRBJ2-7 | TRBV21-1 | once | - | TGTGCCAGCAGCCAAAGACTAGCGGGGACCTTTCCGCCAAATTCCTACGAGCAGTACTTC | CASSQRLAGTFPPNSYEQYF
TRBJ2-7 | TRBV6-5 | - | - | TGTGCCAGCAGTTACGGGGGGGCCGGCGAGCAGTACTTC | CASSYGGAGEQYF
TRBJ2-7 | TRBV5-1 | once | TRBD1 | TGCGCCAGCAGCCCTACCGGGACAGGGACCAAAGAGCAGTACTTC | CASSPTGTGTKEQYF
TRBJ2-1 | TRBV7-9 | - | TRBD2 | TGTGCCAGCAGCTGGACTAGCGGGGGTTACAATGAGCAGTTCTTC | CASSWTSGGYNEQFF
TRBJ2-3 | TRBV18 | - | - | TGTGCCAGCTCAGCCACCATCCAGGGTGGGGATACGCAGTATTTT | CASSATIQGGDTQYF
TRBJ2-3 | TRBV7-3 | - | TRBD2 | TGTGCCAGCAGCTTAAGCGGGAGGGACACAGATACGCAGTATTTT | CASSLSGRDTDTQYF
TRBJ1-5 | TRBV4-1 | once | TRBD1 | TGCGCCAGCAGCCAAGTCGGGACAGGGGGCCAGGGTCAGCCCCAGCATTTT | CASSQVGTGGQGQPQHF
TRBJ2-3 | TRBV11-3 | once | TRBD1 | TGTGCCAGCAGCCAACGGACAGGGCCCGATACGCAGTATTTT | CASSQRTGPDTQYF
TRBJ2-1 | TRBV7-9 | - | TRBD2 | TGTGCCAGCAGCTATTCAACCGGGACTAGCCAGTTCTTC | CASSYSTGTSQFF
TRBJ1-1 | TRBV6-5 | - | TRBD1 | TGTGCCAGCATCAGTGAGGGGGCGCGTACTGAAGCTTTCTTT | CASISEGARTEAFF
TRBJ1-1 | TRBV18 | - | - | TGTGCCAGCTCACGGACAGCCGATGAGGCTTTCTTT | CASSRTADEAFF
TRBJ1-2 | TRBV6-1 | - | - | TGTGCCAGCAGTGAAGCGCCAGGGAACTATGGCTACACCTTC | CASSEAPGNYGYTF
TRBJ2-3 | TRBV4-2 | once | TRBD2 | TGTGCCAGCAGCCCTGGGACTAGCGGGATAGGATTGCAGCAGTATTTT | CASSPGTSGIGLQQYF
TRBJ1-6 | TRBV6-2/TRBV6-3 | few | - | TGTGCCAGCAGTTACTCCGGACTGCTGAATTCACCCCTCCACTTT | CASSYSGLLNSPLHF
TRBJ1-1 | TRBV18 | - | - | TGTGCCAGCTCACCACTAAGGCAGGGCGAGGACACTGAAGCTTTCTTT | CASSPLRQGEDTEAFF
TRBJ2-6 | TRBV19 | - | - | TGTGCCAGTAGTATTCGAGGGCCCGGGGCCAACGTCCTGACTTTC | CASSIRGPGANVLTF
TRBJ2-7 | TRBV20-1 | - | TRBD2 | TGCAGTGCTAGTAGCCTAGCGGTATCCTCCTACGAGCAGTACTTC | CSASSLAVSSYEQYF
TRBJ1-3 | TRBV7-9 | - | - | TGTGCCAGCAGCTTAGATACAGGGATATCTGGAAACACCATATATTTT | CASSLDTGISGNTIYF
TRBJ1-5 | TRBV28 | - | - | TGTGCCATCGCTTCGGGGAATCAGCCCCAGCATTTT | CAIASGNQPQHF
TRBJ2-1 | TRBV9 | - | TRBD2 | TGTGCCAGCAGCCCTCGGGGGCTAGCGGGAAGATACAATGAGCAGTTCTTC | CASSPRGLAGRYNEQFF
TRBJ1-1 | TRBV4-1 | - | TRBD1 | TGCGCCAGCAGCCGTATCGGGACAGGGGTAAAGAGCACTGAAGCTTTCTTT | CASSRIGTGVKSTEAFF
TRBJ2-3 | TRBV19 | - | TRBD2 | TGTGCCAGTAGTAACCCCAGCGGGAGGGCCACAGATACGCAGTATTTT | CASSNPSGRATDTQYF
TRBJ2-2 | TRBV7-3 | - | - | TGTGCCAGCAGCCCCCAGGGGATCGGCACCGGGGAGCTGTTTTTT | CASSPQGIGTGELFF
TRBJ1-1 | TRBV5-4 | - | TRBD1 | TGTGCCAGCAGCCCCGGACAGGGATTGAACACTGAAGCTTTCTTT | CASSPGQGLNTEAFF
TRBJ1-6 | TRBV7-9 | few | - | TGTGCCAGCAGCGGTCCTGGGAGCTCCTATAATTCACCCCTCCACTTT | CASSGPGSSYNSPLHF